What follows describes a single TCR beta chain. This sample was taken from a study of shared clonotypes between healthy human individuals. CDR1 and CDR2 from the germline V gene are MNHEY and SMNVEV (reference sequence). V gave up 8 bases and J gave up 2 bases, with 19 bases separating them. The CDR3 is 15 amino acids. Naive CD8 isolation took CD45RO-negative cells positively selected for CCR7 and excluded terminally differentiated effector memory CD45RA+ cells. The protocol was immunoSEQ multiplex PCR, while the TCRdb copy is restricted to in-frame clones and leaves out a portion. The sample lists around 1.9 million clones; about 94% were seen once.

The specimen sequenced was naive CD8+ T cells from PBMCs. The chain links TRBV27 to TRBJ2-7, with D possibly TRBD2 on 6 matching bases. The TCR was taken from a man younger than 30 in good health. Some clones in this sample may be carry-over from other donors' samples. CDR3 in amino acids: CASLPNGGLTYEQYF. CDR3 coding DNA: TGTGCCAGCTTACCCAACGGGGGTCTAACCTACGAGCAGTACTTC.